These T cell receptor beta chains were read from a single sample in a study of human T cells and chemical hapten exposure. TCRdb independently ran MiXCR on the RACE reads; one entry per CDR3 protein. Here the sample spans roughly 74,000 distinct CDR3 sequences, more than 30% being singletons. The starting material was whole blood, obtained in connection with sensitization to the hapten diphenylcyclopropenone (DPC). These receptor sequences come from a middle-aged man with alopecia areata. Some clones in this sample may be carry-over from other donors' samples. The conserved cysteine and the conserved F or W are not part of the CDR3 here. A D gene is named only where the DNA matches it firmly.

cdr3_aa: ASSPLQLGQGYEQY
j_call: TRBJ2-7
v_call: TRBV27
d_call: TRBD1

cdr3_aa: ASSEGTGIPYEQY
j_call: TRBJ2-7
v_call: TRBV2
d_call: TRBD1

cdr3_aa: ASSLKTVNSGANVLT
j_call: TRBJ2-6
v_call: TRBV5-1
d_call: -

cdr3_aa: ASSLRQGNQPQH
j_call: TRBJ1-5
v_call: TRBV7-2
d_call: -

cdr3_aa: ASSLDYADEQY
j_call: TRBJ2-7
v_call: TRBV7-9
d_call: -

cdr3_aa: ASSLDSRKYSPLH
j_call: TRBJ1-6
v_call: TRBV28
d_call: -

cdr3_aa: ASSYQRDLLDSPLH
j_call: TRBJ1-6
v_call: TRBV6-5
d_call: -

cdr3_aa: AIMTRASGNTGELF
j_call: TRBJ2-2
v_call: TRBV10-3
d_call: -

cdr3_aa: ASSTGTVNTEAF
j_call: TRBJ1-1
v_call: TRBV18
d_call: TRBD1

cdr3_aa: ASSVDHPVVNGYT
j_call: TRBJ1-2
v_call: TRBV9
d_call: -

cdr3_aa: AISDPPGSYEQY
j_call: TRBJ2-7
v_call: TRBV10-3
d_call: -

cdr3_aa: ASSYEGPRSEQF
j_call: TRBJ2-1
v_call: TRBV6-5
d_call: -

cdr3_aa: ASSAGGRHTF
j_call: TRBJ1-1
v_call: TRBV6-1
d_call: -

cdr3_aa: ASKSGSPSNEQF
j_call: TRBJ2-1
v_call: TRBV5-1
d_call: TRBD2

cdr3_aa: SAREVDGISYEQY
j_call: TRBJ2-7
v_call: TRBV20-1
d_call: -

cdr3_aa: ASSRDQSRETQY
j_call: TRBJ2-5
v_call: TRBV12-3/TRBV12-4
d_call: -

cdr3_aa: ASSLRTAQETQY
j_call: TRBJ2-5
v_call: TRBV27
d_call: -

cdr3_aa: ASSYSVPGLAGDSTDTQY
j_call: TRBJ2-3
v_call: TRBV6-5
d_call: TRBD2

cdr3_aa: ASSLTGLAGADTQY
j_call: TRBJ2-3
v_call: TRBV7-3
d_call: TRBD2

cdr3_aa: ASSFPQGTNEQY
j_call: TRBJ2-7
v_call: TRBV5-5
d_call: TRBD1

cdr3_aa: ATSSTSQVWETQY
j_call: TRBJ2-5
v_call: TRBV24-1
d_call: -

cdr3_aa: ASRVGNTEAF
j_call: TRBJ1-1
v_call: TRBV5-1
d_call: -

cdr3_aa: ASSPETGGRTEAF
j_call: TRBJ1-1
v_call: TRBV18
d_call: TRBD1

cdr3_aa: ASSFSGWTEAF
j_call: TRBJ1-1
v_call: TRBV27
d_call: -

cdr3_aa: SVDRTGLAGGDTQY
j_call: TRBJ2-3
v_call: TRBV29-1
d_call: TRBD2

cdr3_aa: ASSQVTGLAGGHEQF
j_call: TRBJ2-1
v_call: TRBV14
d_call: TRBD2

cdr3_aa: ASSLRLNSGSEETQY
j_call: TRBJ2-5
v_call: TRBV28
d_call: TRBD2

cdr3_aa: ASSQDIAERYQETQY
j_call: TRBJ2-5
v_call: TRBV3-1
d_call: -

cdr3_aa: ASSGTGTYEQY
j_call: TRBJ2-7
v_call: TRBV4-1
d_call: -

cdr3_aa: AISDPGSDAEAF
j_call: TRBJ1-1
v_call: TRBV10-3
d_call: -

cdr3_aa: ASSYSTGFEQY
j_call: TRBJ2-7
v_call: TRBV6-5
d_call: -

cdr3_aa: ASSLSGPGWETEAF
j_call: TRBJ1-1
v_call: TRBV28
d_call: -